This T cell receptor beta chain was identified in a study of blood T cell repertoires in COVID-19. The V gene lost 2 bases and the J gene lost 3 bases, with 8 bases spanning the gap. The CDR3 runs to 14 residues. The germline gives CDR1 MDHEN, CDR2 SYDVKM. Per the study methods: Nucleated cell counts were estimated from reference gene primer amplification. The assay was immunoSEQ multiplex PCR, and TCRdb's table has in-frame clones only and misses some. Clone size and the V and J calls come from that table; the DNA yielded D and trimming. The repertoire holds fewer than 90,000 clones, 80% to 90% seen once, with about 8.3% in the top ten.

The clonotype was recovered from a young man with acute or convalescent COVID-19. The material sequenced was peripheral blood. The gene calls are TRBV28 and TRBJ1-3, with unresolved D. The CDR3 protein is CASSLGRFGNTIYF. CDR3 nucleotide sequence: TGTGCCAGCAGTTTAGGGAGGTTTGGAAACACCATATATTTT.